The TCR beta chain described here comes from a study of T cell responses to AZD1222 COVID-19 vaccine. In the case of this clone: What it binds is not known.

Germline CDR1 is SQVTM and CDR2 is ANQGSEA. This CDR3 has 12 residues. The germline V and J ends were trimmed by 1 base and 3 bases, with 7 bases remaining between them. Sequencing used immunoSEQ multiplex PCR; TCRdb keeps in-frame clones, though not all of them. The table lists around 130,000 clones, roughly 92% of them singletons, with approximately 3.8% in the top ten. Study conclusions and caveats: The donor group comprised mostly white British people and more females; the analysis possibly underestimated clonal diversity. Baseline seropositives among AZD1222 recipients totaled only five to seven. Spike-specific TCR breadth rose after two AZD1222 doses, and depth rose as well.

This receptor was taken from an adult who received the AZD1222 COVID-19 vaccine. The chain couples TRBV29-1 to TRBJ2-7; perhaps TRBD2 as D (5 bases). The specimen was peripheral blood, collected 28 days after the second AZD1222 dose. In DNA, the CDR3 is TGCAGCGTTGAAGGTCGGGGCTACGAGCAGTACTTC. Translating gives CSVEGRGYEQYF.